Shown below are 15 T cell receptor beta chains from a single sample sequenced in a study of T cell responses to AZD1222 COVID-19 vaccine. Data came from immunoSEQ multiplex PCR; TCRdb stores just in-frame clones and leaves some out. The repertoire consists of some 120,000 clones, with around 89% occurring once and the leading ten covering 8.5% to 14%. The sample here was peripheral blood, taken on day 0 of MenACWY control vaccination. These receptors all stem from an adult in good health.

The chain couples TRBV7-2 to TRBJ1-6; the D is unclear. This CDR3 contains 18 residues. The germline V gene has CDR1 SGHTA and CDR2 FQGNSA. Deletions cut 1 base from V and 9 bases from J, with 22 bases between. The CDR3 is CASSLVLGLRKEGSPLHF. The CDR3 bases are TGTGCCAGCAGCTTAGTTCTGGGTTTAAGGAAGGAAGGTTCACCCCTCCACTTT.

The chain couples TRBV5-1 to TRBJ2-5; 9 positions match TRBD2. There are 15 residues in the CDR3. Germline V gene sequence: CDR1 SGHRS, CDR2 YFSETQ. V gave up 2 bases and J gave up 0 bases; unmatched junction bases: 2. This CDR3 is CASSFGGRDQETQYF. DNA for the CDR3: TGCGCCAGCAGCTTCGGCGGGAGGGACCAAGAGACCCAGTACTTC.

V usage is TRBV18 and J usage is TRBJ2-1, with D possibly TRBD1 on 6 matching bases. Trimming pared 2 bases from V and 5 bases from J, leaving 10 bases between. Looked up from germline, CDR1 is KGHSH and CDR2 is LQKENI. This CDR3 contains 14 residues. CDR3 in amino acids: CASSPEDSNNEQFF. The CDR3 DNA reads TGTGCCAGCTCACCAGAGGACAGCAACAATGAGCAGTTCTTC.

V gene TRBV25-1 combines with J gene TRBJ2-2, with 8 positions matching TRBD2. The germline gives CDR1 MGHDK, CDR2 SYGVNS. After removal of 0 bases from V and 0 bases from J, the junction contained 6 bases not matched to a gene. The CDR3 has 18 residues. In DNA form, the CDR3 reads TGTGCCAGCAGTGAATATTTTAGCGGGGCCTCGAACACCGGGGAGCTGTTTTTT. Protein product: CASSEYFSGASNTGELFF.

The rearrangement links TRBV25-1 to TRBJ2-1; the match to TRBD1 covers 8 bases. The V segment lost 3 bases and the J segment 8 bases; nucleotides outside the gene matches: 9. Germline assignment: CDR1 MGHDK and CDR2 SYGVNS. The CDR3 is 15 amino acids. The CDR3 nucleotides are TGTGCCAGCAGTGACCCCGGACAGGGTCGCTATGAGCAGTTCTTC. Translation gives CASSDPGQGRYEQFF. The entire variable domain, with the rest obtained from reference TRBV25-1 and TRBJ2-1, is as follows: EADIYQTPRYLVIGTGKKITLECSQTMGHDKMYWYQQDPGMELHLIHYSYGVNSTEKGDLSSESTVSRIRTEHFPLTLESARPSHTSQYLCASSDPGQGRYEQFFGPGTRLTVL.

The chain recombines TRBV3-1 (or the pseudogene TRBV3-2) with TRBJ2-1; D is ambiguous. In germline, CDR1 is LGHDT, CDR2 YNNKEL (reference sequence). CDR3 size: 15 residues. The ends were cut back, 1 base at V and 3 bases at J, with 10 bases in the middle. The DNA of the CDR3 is TGTGCCAGCAGCCAAGGGCTACCAGACTACAATGAGCAGTTCTTC. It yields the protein CASSQGLPDYNEQFF.

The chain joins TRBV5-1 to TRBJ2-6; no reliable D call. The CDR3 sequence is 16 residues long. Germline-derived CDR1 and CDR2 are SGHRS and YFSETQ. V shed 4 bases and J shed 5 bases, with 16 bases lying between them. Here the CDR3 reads CASSLIVGTRANVLTF. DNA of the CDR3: TGCGCCAGCAGCCTCATAGTCGGCACGAGGGCCAACGTCCTGACTTTC.

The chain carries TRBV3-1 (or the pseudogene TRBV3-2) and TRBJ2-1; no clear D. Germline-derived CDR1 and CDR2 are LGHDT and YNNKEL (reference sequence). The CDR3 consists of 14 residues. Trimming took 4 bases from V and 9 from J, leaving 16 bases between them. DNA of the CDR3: TGTGCCAGCAGCCGATCTACGCCTGGGGTTGAGCAGTTCTTC. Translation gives CASSRSTPGVEQFF.

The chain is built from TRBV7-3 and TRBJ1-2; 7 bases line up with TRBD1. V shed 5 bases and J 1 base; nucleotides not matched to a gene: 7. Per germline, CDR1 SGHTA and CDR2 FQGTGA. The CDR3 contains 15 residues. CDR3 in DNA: TGTGCCAGCAGCCCAGCGACAGGGAGTAACTATGGCTACACCTTC. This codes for CASSPATGSNYGYTF.

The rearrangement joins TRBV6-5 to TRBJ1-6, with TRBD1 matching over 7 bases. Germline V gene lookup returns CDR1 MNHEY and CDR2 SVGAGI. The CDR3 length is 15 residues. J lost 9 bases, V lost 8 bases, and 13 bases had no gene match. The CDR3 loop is CASGRRDSNSSPLHF. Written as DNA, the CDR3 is TGTGCCAGCGGAAGGCGGGACAGTAACAGTTCACCCCTCCACTTT.

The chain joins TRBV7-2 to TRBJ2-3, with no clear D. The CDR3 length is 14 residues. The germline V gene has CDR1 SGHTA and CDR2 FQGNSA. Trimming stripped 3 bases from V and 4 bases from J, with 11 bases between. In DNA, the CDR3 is TGTGCCAGCAGCTTCAGTCAGAGAGCAGATACGCAGTATTTT. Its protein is CASSFSQRADTQYF.

Written as DNA, the CDR3 is TGTGCCAGCAGAGAAAGGCCAGGGGTCGGGAGGGAGACCCAGTACTTC. Translating gives CASRERPGVGRETQYF. This chain joins TRBV7-8 and TRBJ2-5, with D perhaps matching TRBD2 (7 bases). The germline gives CDR1 SGHVS, CDR2 FQNEAQ. Trimming pared 6 bases from V and 5 bases from J, leaving 22 bases between. CDR3 size: 16 residues.

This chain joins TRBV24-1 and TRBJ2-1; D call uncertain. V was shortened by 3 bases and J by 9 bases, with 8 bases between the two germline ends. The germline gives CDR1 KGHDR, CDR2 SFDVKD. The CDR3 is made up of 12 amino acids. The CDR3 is CATSDSWSEQFF. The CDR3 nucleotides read TGTGCCACCAGTGATAGTTGGAGTGAGCAGTTCTTC.

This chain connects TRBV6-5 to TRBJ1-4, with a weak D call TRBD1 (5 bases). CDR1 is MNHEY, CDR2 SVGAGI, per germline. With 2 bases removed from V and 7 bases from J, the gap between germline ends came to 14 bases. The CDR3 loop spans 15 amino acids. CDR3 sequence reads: CASSYGAGLGEKLFF. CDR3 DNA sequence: TGTGCCAGCAGTTACGGGGCAGGGTTGGGTGAAAAACTGTTTTTT.

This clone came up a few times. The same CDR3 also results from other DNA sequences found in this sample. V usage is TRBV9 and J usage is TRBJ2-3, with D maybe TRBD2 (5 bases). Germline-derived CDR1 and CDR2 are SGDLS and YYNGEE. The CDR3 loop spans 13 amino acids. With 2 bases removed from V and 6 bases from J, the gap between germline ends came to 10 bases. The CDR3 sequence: CASSVASPDTQYF. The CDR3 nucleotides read TGTGCCAGCAGCGTGGCTAGCCCCGATACGCAGTATTTT.